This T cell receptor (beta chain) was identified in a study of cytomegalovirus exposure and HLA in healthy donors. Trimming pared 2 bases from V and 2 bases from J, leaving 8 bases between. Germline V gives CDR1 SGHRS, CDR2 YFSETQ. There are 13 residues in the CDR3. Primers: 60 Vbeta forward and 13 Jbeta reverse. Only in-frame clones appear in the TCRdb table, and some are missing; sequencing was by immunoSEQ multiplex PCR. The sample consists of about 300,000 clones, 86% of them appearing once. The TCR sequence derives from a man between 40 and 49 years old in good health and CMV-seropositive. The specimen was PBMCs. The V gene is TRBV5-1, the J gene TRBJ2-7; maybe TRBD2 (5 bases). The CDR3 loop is CASSFQTTYEQYF. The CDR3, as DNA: TGCGCCAGCAGCTTCCAGACTACCTACGAGCAGTACTTC. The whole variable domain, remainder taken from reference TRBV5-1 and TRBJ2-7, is KAGVTQTPRYLIKTRGQQVTLSCSPISGHRSVSWYQQTPGQGLQFLFEYFSETQRNKGNFPGRFSGRQFSNSRSEMNVSTLELGDSALYLCASSFQTTYEQYFGPGTRLTVT.